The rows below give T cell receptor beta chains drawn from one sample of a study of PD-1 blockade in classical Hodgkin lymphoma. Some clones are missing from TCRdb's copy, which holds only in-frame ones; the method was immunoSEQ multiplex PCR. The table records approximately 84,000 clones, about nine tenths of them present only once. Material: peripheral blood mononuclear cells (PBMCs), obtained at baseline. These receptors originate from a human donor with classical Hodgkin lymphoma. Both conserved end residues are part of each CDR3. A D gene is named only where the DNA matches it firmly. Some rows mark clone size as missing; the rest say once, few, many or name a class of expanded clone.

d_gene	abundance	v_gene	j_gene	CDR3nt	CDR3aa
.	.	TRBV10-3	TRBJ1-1	TGTGCCATCCGGGACATGAACACTGAAGCTTTCTTT	CAIRDMNTEAFF
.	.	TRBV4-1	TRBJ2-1	TGCGCCAGCAGCCACGACAAGAGCTCCTACAATGAGCAGTTCTTC	CASSHDKSSYNEQFF
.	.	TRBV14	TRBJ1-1	TGTGCCAGCAGCCAAGATAGGGGGTGGAACACTGAAGCTTTCTTT	CASSQDRGWNTEAFF
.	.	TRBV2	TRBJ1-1	TGTGCCAGCAGTGAAGACAGGGCGCAAGCTTTCTTT	CASSEDRAQAFF
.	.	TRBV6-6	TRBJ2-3	TGTGCCAGCAGTACCGGCACAGATACGCAGTATTTT	CASSTGTDTQYF
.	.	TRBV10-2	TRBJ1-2	TGCGCCAGCAGCTCCGAACGTGGCTACACCTTC	CASSSERGYTF
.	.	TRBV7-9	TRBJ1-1	TGTGCCAGCAGCTTAGGAGGACGGATTGAAGCTTTCTTT	CASSLGGRIEAFF
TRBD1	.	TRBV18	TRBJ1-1	TGTGCCAGCTCACCAGGACAGGGCCACACTGAAGCTTTCTTT	CASSPGQGHTEAFF
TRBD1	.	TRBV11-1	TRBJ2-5	TGTGCCAGCAGCTTCGACAGGGTGGAGACCCAGTACTTC	CASSFDRVETQYF
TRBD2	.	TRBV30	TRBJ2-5	TGTGCCTGGATTGGGGAATTATCCGGGACTAGCGCGAAAGAGACCCAGTACTTC	CAWIGELSGTSAKETQYF
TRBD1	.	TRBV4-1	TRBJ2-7	TGCGCCAGCAGCGCGCCGGGACAGGCCGCGGGCGAGCAGTACTTC	CASSAPGQAAGEQYF
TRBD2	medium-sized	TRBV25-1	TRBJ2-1	TGTGCCAGCAGTGAATCGAGCGGGAGTGGTGATGAGCAGTTCTTC	CASSESSGSGDEQFF
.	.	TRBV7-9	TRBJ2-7	TGTGCCAGCAGCTTACCAGCCGCTTACGAGCAGTACTTC	CASSLPAAYEQYF
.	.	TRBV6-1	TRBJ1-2	TGTGCCAGCAGTGAAGCAAGAGGGGCCTATGGCTACACCTTC	CASSEARGAYGYTF
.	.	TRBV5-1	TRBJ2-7	TGCGCCAGCAGCTTTGGAGGGGAGCAGTACTTC	CASSFGGEQYF
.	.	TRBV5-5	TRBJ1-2	TGTGCCAGCAGCTTGACCGGCAGTTCGAGCTATGGCTACACCTTC	CASSLTGSSSYGYTF
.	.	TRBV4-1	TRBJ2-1	TGCGCCAGCAGCCCTAGCGAGAGCTCCTACAATGAGCAGTTCTTC	CASSPSESSYNEQFF
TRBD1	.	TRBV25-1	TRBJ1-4	TGTGCCAGCAGTGATACGGACAGGGATCATGAAAAACTGTTTTTT	CASSDTDRDHEKLFF
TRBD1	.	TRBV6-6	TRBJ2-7	TGTGCCAGCGGCAACCGGGACAGGGGGCTTCGTGAGCAGTACTTC	CASGNRDRGLREQYF
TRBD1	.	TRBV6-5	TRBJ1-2	TGTGCCAGCAGCCTAGACAGGGATGGCTACACCTTC	CASSLDRDGYTF
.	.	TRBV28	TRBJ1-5	TGTGCCAGCAGGTCGGGGGGATTCAATCAGCCCCAGCATTTT	CASRSGGFNQPQHF
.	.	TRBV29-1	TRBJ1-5	TGCAGCGTTGGGCAGCTCAATCAGCCCCAGCATTTT	CSVGQLNQPQHF
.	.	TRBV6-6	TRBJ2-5	TGTGCCAGCAGTTGGAGGGGAAGCCAAGAGACCCAGTACTTC	CASSWRGSQETQYF
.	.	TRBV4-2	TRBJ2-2	TGTGCCAGCAAGGCACTCTCGAACACCGGGGAGCTGTTTTTT	CASKALSNTGELFF
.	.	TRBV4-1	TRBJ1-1	TGCGCCAGCAGCCATCCAGGAGGGAACACTGAAGCTTTCTTT	CASSHPGGNTEAFF
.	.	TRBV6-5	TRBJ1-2	TGTGCCAGCAGTTACTCATCAGGGGCTGGCTACACCTTC	CASSYSSGAGYTF
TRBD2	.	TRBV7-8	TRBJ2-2	TGTGCCAGCAGCTCCATAGCGGGAAGGAACACCGGGGAGCTGTTTTTT	CASSSIAGRNTGELFF
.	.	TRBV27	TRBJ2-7	TGTGCCAGCAGTTTCGGAGCAGGCTACGAGCAGTACTTC	CASSFGAGYEQYF
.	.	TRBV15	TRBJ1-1	TGTGCCACCAGCAGAGATATGAGGGGCACTGAAGCTTTCTTT	CATSRDMRGTEAFF
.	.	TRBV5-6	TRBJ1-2	TGTGCCAGCAGCTTCATACAGGGTCGGGACTATGGCTACACCTTC	CASSFIQGRDYGYTF
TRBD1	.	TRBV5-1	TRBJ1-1	TGCGCCAGCAGCGCCAGGGGGCCCAACACTGAAGCTTTCTTT	CASSARGPNTEAFF
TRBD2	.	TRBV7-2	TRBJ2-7	TGTGCCAGCAGCTTCACTAGCGGGAGGGTCGAGCAGTACTTC	CASSFTSGRVEQYF